Reported below is one T cell receptor (beta chain). The CDR3 spans 14 residues. The germline gives CDR1 ENHRY, CDR2 SYGVKD. The V segment lost 6 bases and the J segment 5 bases; nucleotides outside the gene matches: 7. This sample is drawn from a study of OX40 agonist ivuxolimab in advanced cancers. The repertoire was sequenced with immunoSEQ multiplex PCR; TCRdb's copy has only in-frame clones and lacks some. The table lists about 60,000 clones, 65% to 85% of them singletons, with less than 0.85% in the top ten. The TCR comes from an adult with an advanced solid tumor such as melanoma, head and neck, liver or kidney cancer. The chain employs TRBV10-3 and TRBJ2-5, with 9 bases identical to TRBD2. Source: CD4+ or CD8+ T cells sorted from blood, taken in a trial of the OX40 agonist ivuxolimab. As DNA, the CDR3 is TGTGCCATCAGCCCCCTAAGCGGGGGGGAGACCCAGTACTTC. Amino acid sequence: CAISPLSGGETQYF.